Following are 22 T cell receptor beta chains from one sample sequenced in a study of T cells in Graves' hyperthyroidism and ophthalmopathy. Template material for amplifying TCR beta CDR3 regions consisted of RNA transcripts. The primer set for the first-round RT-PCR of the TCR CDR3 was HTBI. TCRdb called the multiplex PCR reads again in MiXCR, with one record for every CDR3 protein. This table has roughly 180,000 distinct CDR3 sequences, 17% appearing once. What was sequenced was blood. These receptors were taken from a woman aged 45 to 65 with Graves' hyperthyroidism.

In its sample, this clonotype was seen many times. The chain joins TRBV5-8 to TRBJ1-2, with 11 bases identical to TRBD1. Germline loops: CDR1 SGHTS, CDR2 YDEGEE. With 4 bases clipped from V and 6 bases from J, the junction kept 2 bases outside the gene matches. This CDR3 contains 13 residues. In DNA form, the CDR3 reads TGTGCCAGCAGCATGGACAGGGGGCATGGCTACACCTTC. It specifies CASSMDRGHGYTF.

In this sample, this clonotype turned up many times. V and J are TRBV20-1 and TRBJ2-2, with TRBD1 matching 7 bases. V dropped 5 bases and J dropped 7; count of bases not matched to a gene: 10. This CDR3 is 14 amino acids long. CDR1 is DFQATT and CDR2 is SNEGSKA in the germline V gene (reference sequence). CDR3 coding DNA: TGCAGTGCTCCTGAAACAGGGGTTAACGGGGAGCTGTTTTTT. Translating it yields CSAPETGVNGELFF.

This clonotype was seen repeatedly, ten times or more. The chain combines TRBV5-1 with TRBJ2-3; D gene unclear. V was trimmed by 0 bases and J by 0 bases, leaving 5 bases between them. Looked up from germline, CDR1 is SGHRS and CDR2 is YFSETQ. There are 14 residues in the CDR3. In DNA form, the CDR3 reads TGCGCCAGCAGCTTGGGTCTAAGCACAGATACGCAGTATTTT. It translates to CASSLGLSTDTQYF.

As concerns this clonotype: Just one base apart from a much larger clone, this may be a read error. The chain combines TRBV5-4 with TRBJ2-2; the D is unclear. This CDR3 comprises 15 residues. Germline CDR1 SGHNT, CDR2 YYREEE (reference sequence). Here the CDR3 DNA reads TGTGCCAGCAGCTTGGACAGCCCAAACACCGAGGAGCTGTTTTTT. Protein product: CASSLDSPNTEELFF.

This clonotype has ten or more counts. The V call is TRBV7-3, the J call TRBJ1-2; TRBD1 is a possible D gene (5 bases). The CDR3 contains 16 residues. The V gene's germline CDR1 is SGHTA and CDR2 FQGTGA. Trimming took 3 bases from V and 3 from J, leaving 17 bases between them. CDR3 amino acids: CASSLGLTEPYYGYTF. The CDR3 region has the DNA TGTGCCAGCAGCTTGGGGTTGACAGAGCCTTACTATGGCTACACCTTC.

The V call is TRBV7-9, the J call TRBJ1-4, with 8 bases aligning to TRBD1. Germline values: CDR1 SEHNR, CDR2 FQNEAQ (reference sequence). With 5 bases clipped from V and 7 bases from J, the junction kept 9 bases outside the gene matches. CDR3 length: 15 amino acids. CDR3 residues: CASSPNDRGFEKLFF. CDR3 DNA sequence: TGTGCCAGCAGCCCAAATGACAGGGGTTTTGAAAAACTGTTTTTT.

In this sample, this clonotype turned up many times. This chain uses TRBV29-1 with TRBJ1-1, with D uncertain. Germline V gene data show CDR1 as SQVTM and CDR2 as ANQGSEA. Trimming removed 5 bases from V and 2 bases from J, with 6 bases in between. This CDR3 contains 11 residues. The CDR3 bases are TGCAGCGTTCCGAGTAACACTGAAGCTTTCTTT. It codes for CSVPSNTEAFF.

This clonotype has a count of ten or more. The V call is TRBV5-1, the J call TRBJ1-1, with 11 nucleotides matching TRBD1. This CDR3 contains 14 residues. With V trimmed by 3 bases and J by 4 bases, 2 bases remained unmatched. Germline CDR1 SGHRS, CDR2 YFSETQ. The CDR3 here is CASSWTGGGTEAFF. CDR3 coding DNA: TGCGCCAGCAGCTGGACAGGGGGCGGCACTGAAGCTTTCTTT.

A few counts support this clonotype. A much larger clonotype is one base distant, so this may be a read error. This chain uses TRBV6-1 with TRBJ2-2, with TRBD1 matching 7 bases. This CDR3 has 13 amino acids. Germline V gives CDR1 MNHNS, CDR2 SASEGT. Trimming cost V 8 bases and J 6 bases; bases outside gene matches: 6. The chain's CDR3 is CASPSQGPGELFF. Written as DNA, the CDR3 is TGTGCCAGCCCCTCACAGGGGCCCGGGGAGCTGTTTTTT.

The CDR3 loop reads CASSTRQGENEQFF. The CDR3 bases are TGTGCCAGCAGCACTAGACAGGGTGAGAATGAGCAGTTCTTC. This sequence joins TRBV6-1 and TRBJ2-1; 7 bases line up with TRBD1. Germline trimming cut 6 bases from V and 7 bases from J; bases unmatched to any gene: 9. The CDR3 extends over 14 amino acids. CDR1 MNHNS and CDR2 SASEGT come from the germline V gene.

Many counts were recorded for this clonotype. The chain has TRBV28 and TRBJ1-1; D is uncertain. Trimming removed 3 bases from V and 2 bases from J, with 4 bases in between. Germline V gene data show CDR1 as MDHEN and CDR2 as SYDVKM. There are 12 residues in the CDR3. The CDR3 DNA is TGTGCCAGCAGTTTTTTTAACACTGAAGCTTTCTTT. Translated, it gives CASSFFNTEAFF.

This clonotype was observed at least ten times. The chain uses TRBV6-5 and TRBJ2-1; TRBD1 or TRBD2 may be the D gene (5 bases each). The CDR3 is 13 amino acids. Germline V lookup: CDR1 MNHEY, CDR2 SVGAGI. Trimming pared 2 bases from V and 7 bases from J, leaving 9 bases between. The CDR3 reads CASSYEGRNEQFF. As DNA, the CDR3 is TGTGCCAGCAGTTACGAGGGGCGGAATGAGCAGTTCTTC.

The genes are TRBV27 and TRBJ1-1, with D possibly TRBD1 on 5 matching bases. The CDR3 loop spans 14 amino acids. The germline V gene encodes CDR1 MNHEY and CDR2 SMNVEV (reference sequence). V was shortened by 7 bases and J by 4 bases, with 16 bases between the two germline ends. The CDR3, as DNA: TGTGCCAGCATGAAGAGGGGAGGAGGCACTGAAGCTTTCTTT. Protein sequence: CASMKRGGGTEAFF.

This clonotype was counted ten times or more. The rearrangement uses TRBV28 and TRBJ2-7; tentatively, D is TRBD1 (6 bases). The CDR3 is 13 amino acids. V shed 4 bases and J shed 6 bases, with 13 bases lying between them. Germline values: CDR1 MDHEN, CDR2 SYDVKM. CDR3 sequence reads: CASSSTGLGEQYF. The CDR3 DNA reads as TGTGCCAGCAGTTCTACAGGGTTGGGCGAGCAGTACTTC. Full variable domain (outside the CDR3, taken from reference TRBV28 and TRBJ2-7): DVKVTQSSRYLVKRTGEKVFLECVQDMDHENMFWYRQDPGLGLRLIYFSYDVKMKEKGDIPEGYSVSREKKERFSLILESASTNQTSMYLCASSSTGLGEQYFGPGTRLTVT.

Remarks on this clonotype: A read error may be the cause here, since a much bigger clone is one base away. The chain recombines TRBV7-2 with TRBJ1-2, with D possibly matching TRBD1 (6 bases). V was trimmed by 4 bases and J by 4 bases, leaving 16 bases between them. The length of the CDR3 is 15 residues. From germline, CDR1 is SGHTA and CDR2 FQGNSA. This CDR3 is CASSSNRGGSYGYTF. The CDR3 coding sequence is TGTGCCAGCAGCTCCAATCGAGGGGGGAGCTATGGCTACACCTTC.

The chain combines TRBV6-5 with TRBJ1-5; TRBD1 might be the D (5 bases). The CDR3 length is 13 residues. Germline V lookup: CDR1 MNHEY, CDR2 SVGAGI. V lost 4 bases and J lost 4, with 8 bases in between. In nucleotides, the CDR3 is TGTGCCAGCAGTTCCCGACAGAATCAGCCCCAGCATTTT. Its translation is CASSSRQNQPQHF.

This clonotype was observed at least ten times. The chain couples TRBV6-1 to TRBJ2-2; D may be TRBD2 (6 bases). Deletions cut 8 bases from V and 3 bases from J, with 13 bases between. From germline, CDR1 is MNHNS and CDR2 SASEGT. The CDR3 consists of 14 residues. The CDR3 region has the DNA TGTGCCAGCGCCTCCTGGGAGGACACCGGGGAGCTGTTTTTT. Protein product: CASASWEDTGELFF.

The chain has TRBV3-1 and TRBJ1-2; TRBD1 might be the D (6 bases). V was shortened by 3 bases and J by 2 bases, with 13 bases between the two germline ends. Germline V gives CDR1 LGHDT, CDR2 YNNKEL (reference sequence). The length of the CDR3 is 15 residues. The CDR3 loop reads CASSQVYRANYGYTF. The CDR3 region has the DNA TGTGCCAGCAGCCAGGTTTACAGGGCCAACTATGGCTACACCTTC.

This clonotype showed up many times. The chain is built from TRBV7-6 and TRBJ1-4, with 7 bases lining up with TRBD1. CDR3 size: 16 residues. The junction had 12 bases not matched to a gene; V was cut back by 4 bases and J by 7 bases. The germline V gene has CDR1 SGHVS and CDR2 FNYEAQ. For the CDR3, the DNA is TGTGCCAGCAGCTCCCACCCGGACAGGCCCCTTGAAAAACTGTTTTTT. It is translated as CASSSHPDRPLEKLFF.

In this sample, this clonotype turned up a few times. CDR3 DNA: TGTGCCAGTAGTTATCGATTTATCCCTGCTGGGGAGCTGTTTTTT. Amino acids: CASSYRFIPAGELFF. The V call is TRBV19, the J call TRBJ2-2; D uncertain. V shed 5 bases and J shed 8 bases, with 18 bases lying between them. The V gene's germline CDR1 is LNHDA and CDR2 SQIVND (reference sequence). This CDR3 is built from 15 residues.

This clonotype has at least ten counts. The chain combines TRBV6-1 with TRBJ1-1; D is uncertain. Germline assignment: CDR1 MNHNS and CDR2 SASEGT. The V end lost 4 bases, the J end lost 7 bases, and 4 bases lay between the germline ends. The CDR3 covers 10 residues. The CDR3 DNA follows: TGTGCCAGCAGTGTTGGTGAAGCTTTCTTT. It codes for CASSVGEAFF.

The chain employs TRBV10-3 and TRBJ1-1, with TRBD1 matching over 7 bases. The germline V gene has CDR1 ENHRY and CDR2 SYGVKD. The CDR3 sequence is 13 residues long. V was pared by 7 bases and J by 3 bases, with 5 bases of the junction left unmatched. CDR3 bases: TGTGCCATCACCCGAGACAGGGACACTGAAGCTTTCTTT. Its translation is CAITRDRDTEAFF.